This record covers a single T cell receptor beta chain. This specimen comes from a study of CD8 T cells in Susac syndrome. Turning to the study itself: When blood was drawn, the patients with Susac syndrome were therapy-naive, on corticosteroids, or on intravenous immunoglobulin alone.

V was clipped by 0 bases and J by 2 bases; unmatched bases: 8. From germline, CDR1 is LNHNV and CDR2 YYDKDF (reference sequence). CDR3 length: 17 amino acids. The RNA input was 0.5 to 1 ug, and it was reverse transcribed with random hexamers. TCRdb independently ran MiXCR on the immunoSEQ multiplex PCR reads; one entry per CDR3 protein. There are some 170,000 distinct CDR3 sequences in the sample; 90% to 95% occur only once, and about 0.1% lies in the top ten. Material for sequencing was CD4+ T cells from PBMCs. This receptor was identified in a human donor with Susac syndrome. The chain is built from TRBV15 and TRBJ2-3; 7 bases are shared with TRBD1. The CDR3 DNA sequence: TGTGCCACCAGCAGAGAGGTGGACAGGCGAGTCACAGATACGCAGTATTTT. This gives the protein CATSREVDRRVTDTQYF.